This paragraph covers one TCR beta chain sequence. Its antigen is not identified. This CDR3 is 16 amino acids long. Trimming removed 4 bases at V and 5 bases at J, with 22 bases between. CDR1 and CDR2 (germline): SGHRS, YFSETQ. The data were taken from a study of OX40 agonist ivuxolimab in advanced cancers. Whole-study context: Partial responses were achieved by three patients: one hepatocellular carcinoma, two cutaneous melanoma. Study observations and caveats: What antigens the expanded peripheral T cells recognized was never established. CD8+ T cells (on average) carried more expanded clones than CD4+ T cells.

TCRdb's table, derived via immunoSEQ multiplex PCR, lists solely in-frame clones and lacks some. The profile shows around 15,000 clones, approximately 83% of them singletons. The receptor comes from an adult with an advanced solid tumor such as melanoma, head and neck, liver or kidney cancer. The sample was CD4+ or CD8+ T cells sorted from blood, taken in a trial of the OX40 agonist ivuxolimab. V and J are TRBV5-1 and TRBJ2-7; D is possibly TRBD2 (5 bases). CDR3 amino acids: CASSPMGVRDSDEQYF. The DNA for the CDR3 is TGCGCCAGCAGCCCGATGGGAGTGAGGGATTCGGACGAGCAGTACTTC.